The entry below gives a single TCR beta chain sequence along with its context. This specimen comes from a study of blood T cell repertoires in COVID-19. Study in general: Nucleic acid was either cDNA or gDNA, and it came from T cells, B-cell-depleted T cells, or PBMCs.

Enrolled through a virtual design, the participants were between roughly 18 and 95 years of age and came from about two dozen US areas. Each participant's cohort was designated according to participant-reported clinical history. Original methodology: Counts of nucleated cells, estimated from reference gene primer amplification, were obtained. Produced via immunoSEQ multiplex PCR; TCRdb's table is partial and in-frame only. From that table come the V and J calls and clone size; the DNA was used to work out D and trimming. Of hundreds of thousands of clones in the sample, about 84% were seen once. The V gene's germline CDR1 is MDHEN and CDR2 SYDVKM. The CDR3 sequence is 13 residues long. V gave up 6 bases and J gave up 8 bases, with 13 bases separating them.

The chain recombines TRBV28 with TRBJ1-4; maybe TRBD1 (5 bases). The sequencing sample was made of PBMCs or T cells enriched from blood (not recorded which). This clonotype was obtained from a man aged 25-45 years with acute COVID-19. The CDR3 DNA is TGTGCCAGCAGCCCGCCGGGGGAGGAAAAACTGTTTTTT. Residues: CASSPPGEEKLFF.